Sequencing of this T cell receptor beta chain was carried out in a study of blood T cells in healthy people across ages. Study-level results: Age advanced and TCR beta diversity per million T cells fell, roughly linearly. More naive CD4+ cells and higher diversity were found in long-lived than in aged donors.

The second PCR ran about 6 to 11 cycles with a sample-barcoded 5' primer and J-beta primers. The study obtained at least 2.5 million CDR3-containing paired-end reads from every sample. One entry per CDR3 protein results from TCRdb running MiXCR on the 5' RACE reads. The repertoire holds some 1.5 million distinct CDR3 sequences, with over 25% as singletons. There are a few counts of this clonotype. What it recognizes is unknown. This clonotype was obtained from a woman in her 30s in good health. What was sequenced was blood.

The CDR3 DNA reads TGTGCCAGCAGCCGCCAGGGGACAGGGCTAGGAAATGAGCAGTTCTTC. The encoded protein is CASSRQGTGLGNEQFF. This chain uses TRBV6-5 with TRBJ2-1; 9 positions agree with TRBD1. CDR1 and CDR2 from the germline V gene are MNHEY and SVGAGI. The CDR3 runs to 16 residues. The V and J ends lost 6 bases and 7 bases, in that order; junction bases with no gene match: 13.